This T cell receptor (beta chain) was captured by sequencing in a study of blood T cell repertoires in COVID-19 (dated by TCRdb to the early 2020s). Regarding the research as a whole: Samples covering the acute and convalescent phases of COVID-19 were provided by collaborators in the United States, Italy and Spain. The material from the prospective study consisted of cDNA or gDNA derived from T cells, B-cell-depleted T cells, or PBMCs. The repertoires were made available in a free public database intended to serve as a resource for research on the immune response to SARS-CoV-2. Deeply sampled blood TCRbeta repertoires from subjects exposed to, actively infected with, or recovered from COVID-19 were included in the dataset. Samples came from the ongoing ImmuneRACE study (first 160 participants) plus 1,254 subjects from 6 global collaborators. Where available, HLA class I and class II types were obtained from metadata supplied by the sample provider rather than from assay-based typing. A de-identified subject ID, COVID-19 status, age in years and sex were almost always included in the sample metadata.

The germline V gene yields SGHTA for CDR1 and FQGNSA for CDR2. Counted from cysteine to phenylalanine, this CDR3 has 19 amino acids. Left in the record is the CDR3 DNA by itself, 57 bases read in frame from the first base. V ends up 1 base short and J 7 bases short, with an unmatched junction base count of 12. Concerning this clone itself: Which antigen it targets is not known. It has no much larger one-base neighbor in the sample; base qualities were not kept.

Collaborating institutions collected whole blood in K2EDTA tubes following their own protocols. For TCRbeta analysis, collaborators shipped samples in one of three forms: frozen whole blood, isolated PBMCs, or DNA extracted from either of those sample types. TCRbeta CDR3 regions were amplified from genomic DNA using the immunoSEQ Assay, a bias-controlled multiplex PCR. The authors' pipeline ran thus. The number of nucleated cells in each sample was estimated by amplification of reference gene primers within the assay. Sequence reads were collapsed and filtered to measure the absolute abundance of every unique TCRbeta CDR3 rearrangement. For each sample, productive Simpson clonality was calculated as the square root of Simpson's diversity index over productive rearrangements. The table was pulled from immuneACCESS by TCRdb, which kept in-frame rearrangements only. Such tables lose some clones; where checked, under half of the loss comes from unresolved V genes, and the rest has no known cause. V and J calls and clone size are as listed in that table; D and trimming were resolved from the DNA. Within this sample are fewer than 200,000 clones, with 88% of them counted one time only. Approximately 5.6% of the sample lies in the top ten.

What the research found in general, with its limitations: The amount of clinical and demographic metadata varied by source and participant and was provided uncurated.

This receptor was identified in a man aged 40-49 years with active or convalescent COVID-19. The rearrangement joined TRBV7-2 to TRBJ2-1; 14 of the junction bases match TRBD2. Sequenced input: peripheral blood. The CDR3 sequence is CASSLGPPSTSGRGNEQFF. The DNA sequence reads TGTGCCAGCAGCTTAGGCCCCCCCTCGACTAGCGGGAGGGGAAATGAGCAGTTCTTC.